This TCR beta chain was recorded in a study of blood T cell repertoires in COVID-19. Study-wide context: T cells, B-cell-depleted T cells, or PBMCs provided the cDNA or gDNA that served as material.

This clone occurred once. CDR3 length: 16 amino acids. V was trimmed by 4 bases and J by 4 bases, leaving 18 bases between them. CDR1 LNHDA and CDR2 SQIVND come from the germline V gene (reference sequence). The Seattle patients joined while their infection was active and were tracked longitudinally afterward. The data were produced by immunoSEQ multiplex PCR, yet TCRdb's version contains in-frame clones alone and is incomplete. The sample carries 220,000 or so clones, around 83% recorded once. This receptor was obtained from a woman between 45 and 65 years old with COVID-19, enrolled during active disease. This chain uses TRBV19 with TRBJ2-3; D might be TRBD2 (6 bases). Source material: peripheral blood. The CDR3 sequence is CASSRAGRGGPDTQYF. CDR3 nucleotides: TGTGCCAGTAGTAGAGCAGGGCGGGGAGGCCCAGATACGCAGTATTTT.